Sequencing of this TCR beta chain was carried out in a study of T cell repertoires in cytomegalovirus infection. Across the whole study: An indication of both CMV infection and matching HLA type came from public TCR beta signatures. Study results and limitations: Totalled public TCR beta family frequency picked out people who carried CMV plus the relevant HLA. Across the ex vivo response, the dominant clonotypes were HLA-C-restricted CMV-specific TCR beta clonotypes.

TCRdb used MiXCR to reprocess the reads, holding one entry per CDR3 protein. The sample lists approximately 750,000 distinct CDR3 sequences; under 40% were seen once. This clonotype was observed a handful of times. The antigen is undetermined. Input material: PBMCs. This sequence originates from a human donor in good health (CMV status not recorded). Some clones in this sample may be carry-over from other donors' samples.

The CDR3 DNA sequence: TGTGCCAGCGGGGTGACGGGGGCATCTCAGCCCCAGCATTTT. Amino acids: CASGVTGASQPQHF. The chain uses TRBV28 and TRBJ1-5; maybe TRBD1 (6 bases). V shed 8 bases and J shed 6 bases, with 17 bases lying between them. CDR3 length: 14 residues. Germline V lookup: CDR1 MDHEN, CDR2 SYDVKM.